This T cell receptor (beta chain) came from a study of Graves' ophthalmopathy and Graves' hyperthyroidism (dated by TCRdb to 2016 to 2019). In terms of the full investigation: Peripheral blood was collected at initial diagnosis, prior to any treatment. TCR beta repertoire signatures were used to distinguish Graves' ophthalmopathy from Graves' hyperthyroidism and to predict progression to ophthalmopathy. In total, 135 blood samples were TCR-sequenced: fewer than 50 ophthalmopathy, over 70 hyperthyroidism and some 17 hyperthyroidism-to-ophthalmopathy patients. A discovery set of 90 to 100 patients (43 ophthalmopathy, 57 stable hyperthyroidism) was enrolled to explore V-J signatures distinguishing ophthalmopathy from hyperthyroidism. The independent validation cohort included 20 or so hyperthyroidism patients plus 17 patients who later progressed from hyperthyroidism to ophthalmopathy. In roughly 6 hyperthyroidism patients, T-cell repertoires of thyroid tissue and blood were compared. After sampling, hyperthyroidism patients received methimazole starting at 30 mg daily, and ophthalmopathy patients received high-dose intravenous methylprednisolone. Results and caveats for the whole study, not just this receptor: Most expanded thyroid clonotypes with a frequency above 0.001 also appeared in blood, which suggests that blood repertoires may reflect the immune response in the thyroid. Ophthalmopathy was separated from stable hyperthyroidism by the 13-signature model with just under 90% sensitivity and about 83% specificity in cross-validation and with 80%/75% in the test set. Sample size was not statistically predetermined, and group allocation was not concealed from the investigators. In validation, the model predicted ophthalmopathy progression with about 71% sensitivity and approximately 72% specificity; 12 predicted patients were CT-confirmed with GO in a median of about 6.2 months.

Patients with ophthalmopathy had moderately to severely active disease, with a Clinical Activity Score of 3 or more, a NOSPECS grade of 4 or more, and a disease duration of less than 3 months. Anyone with other autoimmune diseases, uncontrolled infections, pregnancy or lactation was excluded from the study. Diagnosis relied on clinical symptoms, serum thyroxine, TRAb, thyroid ultrasound and orbital computed tomography. PBMCs were isolated from 7.5 to 10 ml of fresh peripheral blood by Ficoll-Paque density gradient centrifugation. Total RNA was extracted with Trizol reagent and quality-checked on an Agilent 2100 Bioanalyzer. For repertoire sequencing, TCR beta CDR3 regions were amplified from RNA transcripts. The first round of RT-PCR was done with HTBI primers and the Qiagen OneStep RT-PCR kit, and was followed by a second round of multiplex PCR, then size selection and purification. Sequencing of the libraries was carried out on an Illumina HiSeq2000 in paired-end mode with 100 bp reads. The study's processing was this. SOAPnuke was used to process the reads, throwing out any read that had adapters, had uncalled bases, had a mean Phred below 15, or lacked an exact constant-primer or identifier match. COPE v1.2.5 was used to merge the high-quality paired reads. Each unique nucleotide sequence was defined as a clonotype, and clonotypes were aligned to IMGT TRB V, D and J references with MiTCR v1.1. The analysis was limited to V-J combinations with a frequency above 0.0001, which together covered approximately 99% of repertoires. For each V-J combination, a TCR clonal expansion and chaos score was defined as F50 clonal expansion divided by the chaos observed in the TCRdist matrix. Welch's t-statistics and random forest were used to narrow the features down to 10 to 15 V-J combinations, which were then fed into a naive Bayes classifier. The similarity between thyroid and blood repertoires was quantified using the Morisita-Horn index. The public reads were reprocessed in TCRdb via fastp at Q25 and MiXCR, keeping in-frame beta chains. Rows merge per CDR3 protein into single entries with the most common DNA and genes. Here the V and J calls rest on TCRdb's processing, not on the authors' analysis. Counted in this sample were about 740,000 distinct CDR3 sequences; roughly 40% of them appeared once. The ten largest clones represent less than 55% of the sample.

As regards this clonotype: Its antigen is still unknown. No base quality values were provided; no much bigger clone lies one nucleotide off.

Counted from cysteine to phenylalanine, this CDR3 has 15 amino acids. Only the CDR3 DNA stays, 45 bases, in frame from base 1. From the germline V gene, CDR1 is SNHLY and CDR2 is FYNNEI. V gives up 5 bases and J gives up 0 bases, and the segment between their germline ends measures 13 bases. This TCR was sampled from an adult man with Graves' ophthalmopathy. The chain was built from TRBV2 and TRBJ2-5; the D gene identity is not certain. The sample taken for sequencing was peripheral blood. CDR3 region: CASSYSVSDQETQYF. The nucleotide sequence reads as follows: TGTGCCAGCAGTTACTCGGTTTCAGACCAAGAGACCCAGTACTTC.